A single sample gave rise to the 26 T cell receptor beta chains below, sequenced in a study of cytomegalovirus exposure and HLA in healthy donors. PCR employed 60 Vbeta and 13 Jbeta primers. Here immunoSEQ multiplex PCR was the method, and the copy in TCRdb shows in-frame clones only, minus some. Across 150,000 or so clones, the top ten clones capture under 2% of the sample. Specimen: PBMCs. The receptor set was obtained from a woman between 50 and 59 years old in good health and CMV-seronegative.

The chain employs TRBV7-3 and TRBJ1-2; 8 bases fit TRBD1. V trimming: 1 base; J trimming: 4 bases; junction bases outside the gene matches: 11. In germline, CDR1 is SGHTA, CDR2 FQGTGA. The CDR3 consists of 17 residues. The chain's CDR3 is CASSLKGGAGGPYGYTF. In DNA, the CDR3 is TGTGCCAGCAGCTTAAAGGGGGGGGCAGGGGGCCCCTATGGCTACACCTTC.

For the CDR3, the DNA is TGTGCCACCAGTAGCTCCTACAATGAGCAGTTCTTC. It codes for CATSSSYNEQFF. This chain links TRBV15 with TRBJ2-1; no clear D gene. Per the germline V gene, CDR1 is LNHNV and CDR2 is YYDKDF (reference sequence). The V and J ends lost 6 bases and 0 bases respectively, with 3 bases between them. CDR3 length: 12 residues. Complete variable domain (other parts from reference TRBV15 and TRBJ2-1): DAMVIQNPRYQVTQFGKPVTLSCSQTLNHNVMYWYQQKSSQAPKLLFHYYDKDFNNEADTPDNFQSRRPNTSFCFLDIRSPGLGDTAMYLCATSSSYNEQFFGPGTRLTVL.

The genes are TRBV7-3 and TRBJ2-7; D is possibly TRBD2 (5 bases). The ends were cut back, 3 bases at V and 7 bases at J, with 16 bases in the middle. Germline-derived CDR1 and CDR2 are SGHTA and FQGTGA. The CDR3 consists of 14 residues. Here the CDR3 reads CASSLNRAGGEQYF. In DNA form, the CDR3 reads TGTGCCAGCAGCTTGAATCGGGCCGGAGGAGAGCAGTACTTC. The full variable domain, completed using reference TRBV7-3 and TRBJ2-7, is GAGVSQTPSNKVTEKGKYVELRCDPISGHTALYWYRQSLGQGPEFLIYFQGTGAADDSGLPNDRFFAVRPEGSVSTLKIQRTERGDSAVYLCASSLNRAGGEQYFGPGTRLTVT.

V and J are TRBV7-9 and TRBJ2-1; weak D call: TRBD2 (6 bases). V lost 1 base, J lost 16 bases, and 14 bases lay in between. CDR3 size: 12 residues. Germline loops: CDR1 SEHNR, CDR2 FQNEAQ (reference sequence). CDR3 DNA: TGTGCCAGCAGCTTAGAACAGAGCGGGTCATTCTTC. Translated, it gives CASSLEQSGSFF.

The genes are TRBV19 and TRBJ2-7, with D perhaps TRBD1 (7 bases). With 6 bases removed from V and 4 bases from J, the gap between germline ends came to 22 bases. Germline CDR1 LNHDA, CDR2 SQIVND (reference sequence). The CDR3 runs to 16 residues. CDR3 sequence: CASSRGGTDNSYEQYF. The CDR3 DNA reads TGTGCCAGTAGCCGAGGGGGGACAGATAATTCTTACGAGCAGTACTTC.

In nucleotides, the CDR3 is TGCGCCAGCAGCTCTAGCGGGAGTGTGTCCGGGGAGCTGTTTTTT. Translating it yields CASSSSGSVSGELFF. The chain is built from TRBV5-1 and TRBJ2-2; 10 bases match TRBD2. The CDR3 spans 15 residues. Germline CDR1 is SGHRS and CDR2 is YFSETQ. V shed 3 bases, J shed 6 bases, and the junction held 5 bases outside the gene matches.

The J gene is TRBJ2-2, the V gene TRBV7-3; no clear D gene. CDR3 size: 14 residues. Germline values: CDR1 SGHTA, CDR2 FQGTGA. Deletions cut 5 bases from V and 3 bases from J, with 10 bases between. Written as DNA, the CDR3 is TGTGCCAGCAGCCCCCGACGGGACACCGGGGAGCTGTTTTTT. Its translation: CASSPRRDTGELFF. The whole variable domain, remainder taken from reference TRBV7-3 and TRBJ2-2, is GAGVSQTPSNKVTEKGKYVELRCDPISGHTALYWYRQSLGQGPEFLIYFQGTGAADDSGLPNDRFFAVRPEGSVSTLKIQRTERGDSAVYLCASSPRRDTGELFFGEGSRLTVL.

The chain links TRBV4-2 to TRBJ2-1; no clear D gene. CDR1 and CDR2 (germline): LGHNA, YNFKEQ. Trimming stripped 3 bases from V and 10 bases from J, with 19 bases between. The CDR3 has 15 residues. Here the CDR3 DNA reads TGTGCCAGCAGCCACCCCACTGGCTACCTAGAGGAGCAGTTCTTC. Translating it yields CASSHPTGYLEEQFF.

The genes are TRBV7-2 and TRBJ1-1; 7 bases match TRBD1. Per the germline V gene, CDR1 is SGHTA and CDR2 is FQGNSA. There are 13 residues in the CDR3. After removal of 5 bases from V and 8 bases from J, the junction contained 8 bases not matched to a gene. CDR3 coding DNA: TGTGCCAGCAGCGTCGAGGACAGGTTAGAAGCTTTCTTT. It codes for CASSVEDRLEAFF. The full variable domain, with the rest looked up from reference TRBV7-2 and TRBJ1-1, is GAGVSQSPSNKVTEKGKDVELRCDPISGHTALYWYRQSLGQGLEFLIYFQGNSAPDKSGLPSDRFSAERTGGSVSTLTIQRTQQEDSAVYLCASSVEDRLEAFFGQGTRLTVV.

V is TRBV5-1 and J is TRBJ2-5; D is perhaps TRBD2 (5 bases). Trimming took off 2 bases at V and 2 bases at J, with 7 bases between the two ends. Germline CDR1 and CDR2: SGHRS and YFSETQ. The CDR3 runs 13 residues. The CDR3 loop is CASSFPGQETQYF. In DNA, the CDR3 is TGCGCCAGCAGCTTCCCGGGACAAGAGACCCAGTACTTC.

The chain couples TRBV7-8 to TRBJ2-7, with 7 nucleotides matching TRBD1. Trimming took 1 base from V and 5 from J; bases not matched to a gene: 8. The CDR3 is 15 amino acids. Germline-derived CDR1 and CDR2 are SGHVS and FQNEAQ. CDR3 loop: CASSLVGDSMNEQYF. DNA for the CDR3: TGTGCCAGCAGCTTAGTGGGGGACAGTATGAACGAGCAGTACTTC.

V and J are TRBV29-1 and TRBJ1-4, with TRBD1 identical over 8 bases. Germline values: CDR1 SQVTM, CDR2 ANQGSEA. After removal of 6 bases from V and 8 bases from J, the junction contained 5 bases not matched to a gene. This CDR3 contains 12 residues. The DNA of the CDR3 is TGCAGCGTAAACAGGGGGGGGGAAAAACTGTTTTTT. It is translated as CSVNRGGEKLFF.

The rearrangement links TRBV7-9 to TRBJ1-4; D may be TRBD1 (6 bases). The CDR3 contains 13 residues. Germline V gene sequence: CDR1 SEHNR, CDR2 FQNEAQ (reference sequence). V was clipped by 5 bases and J by 6 bases, with 10 bases between them. This CDR3 is CASSPNRDEKLFF. CDR3 DNA sequence: TGTGCCAGCAGCCCGAACAGGGATGAAAAACTGTTTTTT. Using reference TRBV7-9 and TRBJ1-4 for the parts outside the CDR3, the full variable domain is DTGVSQNPRHKITKRGQNVTFRCDPISEHNRLYWYRQTLGQGPEFLTYFQNEAQLEKSRLLSDRFSAERPKGSFSTLEIQRTEQGDSAMYLCASSPNRDEKLFFGSGTQLSVL.

This sequence joins TRBV5-1 and TRBJ1-5; maybe TRBD1 (6 bases). Deletions cut 3 bases from V and 6 bases from J, with 13 bases between. Germline assignment: CDR1 SGHRS and CDR2 YFSETQ. CDR3 length: 14 amino acids. The CDR3 DNA reads as TGCGCCAGCAGCTCTACAGGGCTAAGTCAGCCCCAGCATTTT. Its translation: CASSSTGLSQPQHF. The full variable domain, in which reference TRBV5-1 and TRBJ1-5 provide the parts outside the CDR3, is KAGVTQTPRYLIKTRGQQVTLSCSPISGHRSVSWYQQTPGQGLQFLFEYFSETQRNKGNFPGRFSGRQFSNSRSEMNVSTLELGDSALYLCASSSTGLSQPQHFGDGTRLSIL.

The J gene is TRBJ2-5, the V gene TRBV19; D possibly corresponds to TRBD1 (5 bases). The V and J ends lost 0 bases and 6 bases respectively, with 17 bases between them. The germline V gene encodes CDR1 LNHDA and CDR2 SQIVND (reference sequence). The CDR3 contains 16 residues. The CDR3 DNA reads as TGTGCCAGTAGTATAGAGGGCAGGGCAGCTCTCCAGACCCAGTACTTC. Its protein product is CASSIEGRAALQTQYF.

The genes are TRBV4-3 and TRBJ2-7, with D perhaps matching TRBD2 (5 bases). Deletions cut 0 bases from V and 13 bases from J, with 25 bases between. CDR1 is LGHNA, CDR2 YSLEER, per germline. The CDR3 is 16 amino acids. CDR3 nucleotides: TGCGCCAGCAGCCAAGATTTTATTGCCCGTGGCTTGGGAGAATACTTC. Translated, it gives CASSQDFIARGLGEYF.

The chain couples TRBV19 to TRBJ1-2, with 7 positions matching TRBD1. After removal of 1 base from V and 4 bases from J, the junction contained 6 bases not matched to a gene. In germline, CDR1 is LNHDA, CDR2 SQIVND (reference sequence). The CDR3 sequence is 15 residues long. The CDR3 sequence is CASSIVGTAPYGYTF. CDR3 DNA sequence: TGTGCCAGTAGTATAGTCGGGACAGCTCCCTATGGCTACACCTTC.

V gene TRBV7-8 combines with J gene TRBJ1-2; D is unclear. The V gene's germline CDR1 is SGHVS and CDR2 FQNEAQ. This CDR3 is built from 17 residues. Trimming removed 5 bases at V and 0 bases at J, with 19 bases between. The CDR3 nucleotides are TGTGCCAGCAGCGCCCGAGCGATAAGCCCTACTAACTATGGCTACACCTTC. Its translation: CASSARAISPTNYGYTF.

The chain recombines TRBV28 with TRBJ2-7, with D uncertain. The V end lost 5 bases, the J end lost 0 bases, and 5 bases lay between the germline ends. The CDR3 is made up of 12 amino acids. Germline V CDR1 and CDR2: MDHEN, SYDVKM. CDR3 sequence (DNA): TGTGCCAGCAGTCTAAGCTCCTACGAGCAGTACTTC. This gives the protein CASSLSSYEQYF. The whole variable domain, filled in from reference TRBV28 and TRBJ2-7, reads DVKVTQSSRYLVKRTGEKVFLECVQDMDHENMFWYRQDPGLGLRLIYFSYDVKMKEKGDIPEGYSVSREKKERFSLILESASTNQTSMYLCASSLSSYEQYFGPGTRLTVT.

This rearrangement joins TRBV9 to TRBJ2-2; weak D call: TRBD1 (5 bases). Trimming took off 0 bases at V and 1 base at J, with 7 bases between the two ends. The CDR3 length is 15 residues. Germline V gives CDR1 SGDLS, CDR2 YYNGEE. The CDR3 region has the DNA TGTGCCAGCAGCGTAGCCAGGGTGAACACCGGGGAGCTGTTTTTT. It yields the protein CASSVARVNTGELFF.

V is TRBV6-1 and J is TRBJ2-1; D call uncertain. The CDR3 spans 12 residues. Trimming took off 6 bases at V and 10 bases at J, with 13 bases between the two ends. CDR1 is MNHNS and CDR2 is SASEGT in the germline V gene. For the CDR3, the DNA is TGTGCCAGCAGGGGTGCGGCGCGAGAGCAGTTCTTC. Translating it yields CASRGAAREQFF.

In the case of this clone: The sample holds other DNA sequences that translate to the same CDR3. The chain has TRBV4-1 and TRBJ1-1, with D unresolved. The germline V and J ends were trimmed by 4 bases and 2 bases, with 11 bases remaining between them. CDR1 and CDR2 from the germline V gene are MGHRA and YSYEKL. The CDR3 loop spans 14 amino acids. This chain's CDR3 is CASSPRVINTEAFF. The CDR3, as DNA: TGCGCCAGCAGCCCCCGGGTTATCAACACTGAAGCTTTCTTT.

The V and J genes are TRBV4-2 and TRBJ2-7; tentatively, D is TRBD1 (6 bases). V shed 4 bases and J shed 3 bases, with 13 bases lying between them. The germline V gene has CDR1 LGHNA and CDR2 YNFKEQ. The CDR3 consists of 14 residues. CDR3 protein: CASSRPGQIYEQYF. The CDR3 nucleotides are TGTGCCAGCAGCCGCCCCGGACAGATCTACGAGCAGTACTTC.

The rearrangement links TRBV5-1 to TRBJ1-2; D might be TRBD1 (5 bases). The germline V gene has CDR1 SGHRS and CDR2 YFSETQ. CDR3 length: 16 amino acids. Deletions cut 4 bases from V and 6 bases from J, with 22 bases between. The DNA for the CDR3 is TGCGCCAGCAGCCCCGGGGGGGAGCCCGGCGGCCATGGCTACACCTTC. Translating gives CASSPGGEPGGHGYTF.

This rearrangement joins TRBV19 to TRBJ2-7, with D tentatively TRBD1 (5 bases). The length of the CDR3 is 15 residues. CDR1 LNHDA and CDR2 SQIVND come from the germline V gene (reference sequence). V lost 4 bases and J 3 bases, leaving 16 bases between the germline ends. The CDR3 nucleotides read TGTGCCAGTAGTACGACAGTGACTGTAAGCTACGAGCAGTACTTC. The encoded protein is CASSTTVTVSYEQYF.

The rearrangement links TRBV6-1 to TRBJ1-4, with 7 bases aligning to TRBD1. The CDR3 consists of 14 residues. With V trimmed by 7 bases and J by 8 bases, 10 bases remained unmatched. Germline V gene data show CDR1 as MNHNS and CDR2 as SASEGT. The CDR3 region has the DNA TGTGCCAGCAACATACAGGGGAAGGGGGAAAAACTGTTTTTT. Amino acid sequence: CASNIQGKGEKLFF.